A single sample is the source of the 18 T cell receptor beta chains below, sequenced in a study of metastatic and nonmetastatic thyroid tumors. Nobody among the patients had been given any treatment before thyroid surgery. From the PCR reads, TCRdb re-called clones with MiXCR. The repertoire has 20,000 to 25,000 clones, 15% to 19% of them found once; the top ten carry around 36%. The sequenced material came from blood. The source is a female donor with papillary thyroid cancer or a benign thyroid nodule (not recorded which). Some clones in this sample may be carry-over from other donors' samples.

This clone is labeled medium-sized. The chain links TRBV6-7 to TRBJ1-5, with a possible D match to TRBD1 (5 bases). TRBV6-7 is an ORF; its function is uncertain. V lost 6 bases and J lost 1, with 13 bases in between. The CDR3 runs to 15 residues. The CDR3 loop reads CASSPREGSNQPQHF. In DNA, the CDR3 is TGTGCCAGCAGCCCCAGGGAGGGCAGCAATCAGCCCCAGCATTTT.

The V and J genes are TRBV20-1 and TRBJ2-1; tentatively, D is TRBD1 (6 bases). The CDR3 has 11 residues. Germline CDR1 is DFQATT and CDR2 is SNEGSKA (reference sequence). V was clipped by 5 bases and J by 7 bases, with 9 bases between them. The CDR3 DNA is TGCAGTGCTGCAGGACAGAATGAGCAGTTCTTC. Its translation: CSAAGQNEQFF.

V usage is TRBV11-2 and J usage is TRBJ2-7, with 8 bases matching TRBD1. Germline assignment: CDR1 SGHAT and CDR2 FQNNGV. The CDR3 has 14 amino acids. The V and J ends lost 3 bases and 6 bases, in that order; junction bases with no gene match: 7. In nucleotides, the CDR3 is TGTGCCAGCAGCTTCGACAGGGGAGGCTCCGAGCAGTACTTC. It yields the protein CASSFDRGGSEQYF.

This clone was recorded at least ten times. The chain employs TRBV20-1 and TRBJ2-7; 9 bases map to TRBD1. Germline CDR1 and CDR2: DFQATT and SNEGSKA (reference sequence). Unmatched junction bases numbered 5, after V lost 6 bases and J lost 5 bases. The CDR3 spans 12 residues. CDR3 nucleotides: TGCAGTGCCCCGGACAGGGGCGACGAGCAGTACTTC. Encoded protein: CSAPDRGDEQYF.

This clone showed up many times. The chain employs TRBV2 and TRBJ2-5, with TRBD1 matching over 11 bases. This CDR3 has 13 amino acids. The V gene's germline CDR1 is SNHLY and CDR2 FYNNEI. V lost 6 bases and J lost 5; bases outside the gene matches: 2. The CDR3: CASSWDRGETQYF. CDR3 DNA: TGTGCCAGCAGCTGGGACAGGGGGGAGACCCAGTACTTC. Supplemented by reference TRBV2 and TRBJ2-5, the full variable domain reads EPEVTQTPSHQVTQMGQEVILRCVPISNHLYFYWYRQILGQKVEFLVSFYNNEISEKSEIFDDQFSVERPDGSNFTLKIRSTKLEDSAMYFCASSWDRGETQYFGPGTRLLVL.

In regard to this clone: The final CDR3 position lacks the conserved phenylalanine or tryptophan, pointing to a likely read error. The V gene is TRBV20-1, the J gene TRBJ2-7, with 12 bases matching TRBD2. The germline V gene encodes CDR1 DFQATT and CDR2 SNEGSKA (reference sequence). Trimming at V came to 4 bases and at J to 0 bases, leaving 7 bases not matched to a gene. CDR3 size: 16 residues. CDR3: CSATRATSGSSYEQYL. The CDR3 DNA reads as TGCAGTGCTACGCGTGCGACTAGCGGGAGCTCCTACGAGCAGTACTTG.

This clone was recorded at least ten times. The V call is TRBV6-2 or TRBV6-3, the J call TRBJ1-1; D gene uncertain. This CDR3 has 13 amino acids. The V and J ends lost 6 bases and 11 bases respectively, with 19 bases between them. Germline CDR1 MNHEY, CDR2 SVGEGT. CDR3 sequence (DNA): TGTGCCAGCAGCCCCGGGAGCCAGCTCGCCGCTTTCTTT. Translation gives CASSPGSQLAAFF.

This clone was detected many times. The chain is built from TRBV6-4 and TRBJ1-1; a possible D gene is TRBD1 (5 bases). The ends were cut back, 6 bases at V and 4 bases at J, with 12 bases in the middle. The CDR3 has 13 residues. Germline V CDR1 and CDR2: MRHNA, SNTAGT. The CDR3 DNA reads TGTGCCAGCAGAGGGGAGGAGGGCACTGAAGCTTTCTTT. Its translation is CASRGEEGTEAFF.

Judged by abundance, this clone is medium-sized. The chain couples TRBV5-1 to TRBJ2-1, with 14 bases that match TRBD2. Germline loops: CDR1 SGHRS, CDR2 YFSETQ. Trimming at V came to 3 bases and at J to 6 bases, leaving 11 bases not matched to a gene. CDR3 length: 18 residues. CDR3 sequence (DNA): TGCGCCAGCAGCTCTGCCGGACTAGCGGGAGGCCATAGCAATGAGCAGTTCTTC. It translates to CASSSAGLAGGHSNEQFF.

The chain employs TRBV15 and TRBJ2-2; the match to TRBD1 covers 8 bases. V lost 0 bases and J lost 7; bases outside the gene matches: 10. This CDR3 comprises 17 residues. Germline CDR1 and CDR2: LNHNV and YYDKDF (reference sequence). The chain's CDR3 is CATSRDPGRGHGGELFF. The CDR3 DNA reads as TGTGCCACCAGCAGAGATCCGGGCAGGGGGCACGGCGGGGAGCTGTTTTTT. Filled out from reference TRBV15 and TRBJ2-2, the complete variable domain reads DAMVIQNPRYQVTQFGKPVTLSCSQTLNHNVMYWYQQKSSQAPKLLFHYYDKDFNNEADTPDNFQSRRPNTSFCFLDIRSPGLGDTAMYLCATSRDPGRGHGGELFFGEGSRLTVL.

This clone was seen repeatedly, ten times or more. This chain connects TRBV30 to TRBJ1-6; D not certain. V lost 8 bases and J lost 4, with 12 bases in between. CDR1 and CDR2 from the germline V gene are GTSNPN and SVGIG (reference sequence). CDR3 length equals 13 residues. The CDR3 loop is CAAGYGYNSPLHF. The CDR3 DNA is TGTGCCGCGGGCTACGGTTATAATTCACCCCTCCACTTT.

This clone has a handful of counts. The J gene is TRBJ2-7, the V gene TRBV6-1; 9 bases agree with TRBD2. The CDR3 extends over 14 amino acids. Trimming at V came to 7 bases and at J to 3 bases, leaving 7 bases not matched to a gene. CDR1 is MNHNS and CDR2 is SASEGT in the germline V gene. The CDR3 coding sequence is TGTGCCAGCACGACTAGCGGAGGGGTCTACGAGCAGTACTTC. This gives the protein CASTTSGGVYEQYF.

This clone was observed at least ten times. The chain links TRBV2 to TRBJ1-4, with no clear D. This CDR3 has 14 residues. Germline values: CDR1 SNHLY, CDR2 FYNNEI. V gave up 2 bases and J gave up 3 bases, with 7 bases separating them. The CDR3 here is CASSEITANEKLFF. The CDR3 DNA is TGTGCCAGCAGTGAAATAACTGCTAATGAAAAACTGTTTTTT.

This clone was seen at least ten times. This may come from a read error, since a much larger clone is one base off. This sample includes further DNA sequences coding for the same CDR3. CDR3 region: CASSQDPLAGVYEQYF. As DNA, the CDR3 is TGCGCCAGCAGCCAGGATCCCCTAGCGGGAGTATACGAGCAGTACTTC. J is TRBJ2-7 and V is TRBV4-1; 10 bases are a match to TRBD2. This CDR3 region has 16 residues. V lost 3 bases and J lost 4; bases outside the gene matches: 9. CDR1 and CDR2 from the germline V gene are MGHRA and YSYEKL.

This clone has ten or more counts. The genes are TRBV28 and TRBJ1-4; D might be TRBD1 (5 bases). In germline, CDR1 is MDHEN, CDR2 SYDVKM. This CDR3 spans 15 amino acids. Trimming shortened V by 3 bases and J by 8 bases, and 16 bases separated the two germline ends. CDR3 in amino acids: CASSFVTGGEEKLFF. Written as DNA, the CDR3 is TGTGCCAGCAGTTTCGTCACAGGTGGAGAAGAAAAACTGTTTTTT.

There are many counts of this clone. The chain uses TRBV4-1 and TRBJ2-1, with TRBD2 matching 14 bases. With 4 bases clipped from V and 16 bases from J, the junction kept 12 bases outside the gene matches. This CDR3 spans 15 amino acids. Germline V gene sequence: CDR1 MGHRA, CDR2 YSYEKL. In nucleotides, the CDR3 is TGCGCCAGCAGCCCGGGACTAGCGGGAGCTAACGCCCAATTCTTC. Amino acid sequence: CASSPGLAGANAQFF.

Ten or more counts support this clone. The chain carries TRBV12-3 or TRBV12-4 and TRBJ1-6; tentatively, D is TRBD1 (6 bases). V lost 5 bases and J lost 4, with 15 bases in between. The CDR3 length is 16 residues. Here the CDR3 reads CASSPPGAMYNSPLHF. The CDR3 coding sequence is TGTGCCAGCAGTCCTCCAGGGGCGATGTATAATTCACCCCTCCACTTT.

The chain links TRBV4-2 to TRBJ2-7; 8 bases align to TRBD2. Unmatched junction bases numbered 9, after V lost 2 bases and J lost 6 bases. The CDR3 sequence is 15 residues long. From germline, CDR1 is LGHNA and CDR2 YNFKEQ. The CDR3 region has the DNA TGTGCCAGCAGCCAATCCACCGGGGGGGTCAGCGAGCAGTACTTC. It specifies CASSQSTGGVSEQYF.